This TCR beta chain was captured by sequencing in a study of breast tumors, draining lymph nodes, adjacent tissues (dated by TCRdb to about 2016). In the study overall: TCR beta repertoires were compared across tumor, adjacent nontumor tissue and axillary lymph nodes obtained from breast cancer patients. The study aimed to assess the relationships and possible T-cell exchange between tumor, surrounding tissue and draining lymph node repertoires in human breast cancer.

This clonotype was counted many times. The antigen this receptor binds is unknown. No clone much larger than this one lies a single base away; base qualities are absent. Overall study outcomes, separate from this receptor: T-cell repertoire diversity in tumors was found to be lower than in lymph nodes but higher than in nontumor tissue, and preferential V and J gene usage was observed. The data were considered consistent with most tumor T cells being derived from the lymph node and subsequently expanding within tumor tissue. Tumor and nontumor tissue repertoires were significantly more similar in luminal-like than in basal-like breast cancer. Rather than being directly demonstrated, the conclusion that tumor T cells originate in lymph nodes was presented as consistent with a hypothesis.

Reads for this sample came from an Illumina HiSeq 2000. TCR beta chain libraries were generated by multiplex PCR amplification. The amplified TCR beta chain products were analyzed by high-throughput sequencing. TCRdb redid the processing of the public reads, applying fastp at Q25 and MiXCR, and retained in-frame beta chains. Duplicate CDR3 protein sequences are folded into a single record with the most common DNA and genes. This sample is represented by 200,000 or so distinct CDR3 sequences; roughly 29% of them were singletons. The top ten clonotypes cover 4% to 5.5% of the sample. Looking up the germline V gene yields CDR1 SGDLS and CDR2 YYNGEE. A distance of 11 bases separates the germline ends of V and J, which lose 5 bases and 6 bases respectively. There are 13 amino acids in the CDR3, from cysteine to phenylalanine inclusive. CDR3 DNA is the only sequence kept; it has 39 bases, read in frame from the first base.

Lymph node samples were obtained from the axillary draining lymph nodes of breast cancer patients. The sequencing input was axillary lymph node tissue. This chain is built from TRBV9 and TRBJ2-2; TRBD2 might be the D gene, on 6 matching bases. This sequence was found in a female donor with breast cancer. Some clones in this sample may be carry-over from other donors' samples. Here is the DNA: TGTGCCAGCAGGGAGGGGACGGCCGGGGAGCTGTTTTTT. Its protein product is CASREGTAGELFF. The variable domain in full, with residues beyond the CDR3 obtained from the reference TRBV9 and TRBJ2-2 genes, is DSGVTQTPKHLITATGQRVTLRCSPRSGDLSVYWYQQSLDQGLQFLIQYYNGEERAKGNILERFSAQQFPDLHSELNLSSLELGDSALYFCASREGTAGELFFGEGSRLTVL.